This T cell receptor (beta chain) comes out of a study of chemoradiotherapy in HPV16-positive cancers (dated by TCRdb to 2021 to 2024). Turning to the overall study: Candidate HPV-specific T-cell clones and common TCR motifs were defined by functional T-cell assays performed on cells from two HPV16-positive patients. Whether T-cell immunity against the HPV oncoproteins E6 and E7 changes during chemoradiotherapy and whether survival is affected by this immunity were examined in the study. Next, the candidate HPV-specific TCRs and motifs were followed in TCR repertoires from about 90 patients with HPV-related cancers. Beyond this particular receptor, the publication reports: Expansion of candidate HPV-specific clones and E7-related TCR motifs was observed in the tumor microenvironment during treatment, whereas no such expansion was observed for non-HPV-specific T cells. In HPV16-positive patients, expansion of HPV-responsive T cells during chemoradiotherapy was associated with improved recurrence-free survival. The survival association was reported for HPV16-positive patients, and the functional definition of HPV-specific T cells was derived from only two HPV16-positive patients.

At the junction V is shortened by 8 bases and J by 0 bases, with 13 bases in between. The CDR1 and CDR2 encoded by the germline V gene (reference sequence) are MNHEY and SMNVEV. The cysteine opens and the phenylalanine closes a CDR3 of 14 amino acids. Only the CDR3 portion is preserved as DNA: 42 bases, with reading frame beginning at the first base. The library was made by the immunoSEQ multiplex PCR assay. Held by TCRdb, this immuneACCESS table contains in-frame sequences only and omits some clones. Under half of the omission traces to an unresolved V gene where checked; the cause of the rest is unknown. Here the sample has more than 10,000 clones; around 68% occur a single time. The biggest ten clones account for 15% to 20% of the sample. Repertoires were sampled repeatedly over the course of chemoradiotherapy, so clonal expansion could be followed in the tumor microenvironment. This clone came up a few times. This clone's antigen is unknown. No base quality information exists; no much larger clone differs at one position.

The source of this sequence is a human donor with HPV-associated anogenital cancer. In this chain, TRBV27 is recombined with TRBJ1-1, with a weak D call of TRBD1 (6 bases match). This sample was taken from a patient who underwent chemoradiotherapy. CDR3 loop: CASQGGRVNTEAFF. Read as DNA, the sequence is TGTGCCAGCCAAGGGGGGCGGGTGAACACTGAAGCTTTCTTT.